This T cell receptor beta chain was sequenced during a study of monozygotic twins with inflammatory bowel disease. Findings and limits, study-wide: Inverse Simpson values showed less TCRbeta diversity in IBD patients than in their healthy co-twins.

Concerning this clonotype itself: As yet, its antigen is unknown.

Germline CDR1 is SEHNR and CDR2 is FQNEAQ (reference sequence). The CDR3 spans 14 residues. After re-calling the 5' RACE reads, TCRdb lists one entry per CDR3 protein, DNA absent. In all, the sample yields about 93,000 distinct CDR3 sequences. This chain links TRBV7-9 with TRBJ1-5. The material sequenced was blood. The clonotype was recovered from a human donor with ulcerative colitis or Crohn's disease, or a healthy co-twin of an affected twin (not recorded which). The CDR3 region is CASSADRNNQPQHF.